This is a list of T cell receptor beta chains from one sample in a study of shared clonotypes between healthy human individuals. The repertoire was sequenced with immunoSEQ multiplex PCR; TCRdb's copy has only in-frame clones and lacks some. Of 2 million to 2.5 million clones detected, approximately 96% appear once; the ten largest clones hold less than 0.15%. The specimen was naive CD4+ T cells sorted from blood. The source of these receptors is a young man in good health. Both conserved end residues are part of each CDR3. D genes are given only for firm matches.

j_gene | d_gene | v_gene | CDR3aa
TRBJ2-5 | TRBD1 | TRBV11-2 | CASSLGDRGPRQETQYF
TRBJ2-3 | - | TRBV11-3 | CASSLGGGTSTDTQYF
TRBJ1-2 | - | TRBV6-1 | CASSTPPTGLYTF
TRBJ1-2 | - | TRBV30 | CAWGGFTAGYGYTF
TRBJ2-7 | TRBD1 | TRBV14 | CASSQGTGSSYEQYF
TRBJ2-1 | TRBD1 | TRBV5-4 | CASSLPGGNEQFF
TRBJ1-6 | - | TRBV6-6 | CASSPASRNSPLHF
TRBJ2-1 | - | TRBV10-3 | CAISAGGYEQFF
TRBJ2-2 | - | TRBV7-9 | CASSSRVEGTGELFF
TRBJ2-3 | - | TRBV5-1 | CASSLEQNTDTQYF
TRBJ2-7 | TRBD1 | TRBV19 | CASSLTGQGARGEQYF
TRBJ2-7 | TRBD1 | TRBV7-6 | CASGVGTGDSYEQYF
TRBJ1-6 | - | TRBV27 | CASSLSITSSYNSPLHF
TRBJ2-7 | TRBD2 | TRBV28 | CASSSPGLASFEQYF
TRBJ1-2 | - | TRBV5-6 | CASSAGAYGYTF
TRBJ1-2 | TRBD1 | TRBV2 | CASSATGQTAYGYTF
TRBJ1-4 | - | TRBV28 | CASSLRREVRSGKLFF
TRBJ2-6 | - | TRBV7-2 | CASSLRLGAGANVLTF
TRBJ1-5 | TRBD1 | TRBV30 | CAWSVTGQNNQPQHF
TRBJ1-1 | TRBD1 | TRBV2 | CASSEIQGPGTEAFF
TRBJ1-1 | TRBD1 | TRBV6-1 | CASNTQTGLTEAFF
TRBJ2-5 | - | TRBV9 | CASSASSGTAVALETQYF
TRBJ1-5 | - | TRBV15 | CATSRAGLSDQPQHF
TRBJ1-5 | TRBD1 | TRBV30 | CAWGQGKITSQPQHF
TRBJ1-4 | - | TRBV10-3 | CAIGQPKEKLFF
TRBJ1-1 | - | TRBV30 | CAWSLQGLGAFF
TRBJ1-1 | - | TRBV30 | CAWSREEAFF